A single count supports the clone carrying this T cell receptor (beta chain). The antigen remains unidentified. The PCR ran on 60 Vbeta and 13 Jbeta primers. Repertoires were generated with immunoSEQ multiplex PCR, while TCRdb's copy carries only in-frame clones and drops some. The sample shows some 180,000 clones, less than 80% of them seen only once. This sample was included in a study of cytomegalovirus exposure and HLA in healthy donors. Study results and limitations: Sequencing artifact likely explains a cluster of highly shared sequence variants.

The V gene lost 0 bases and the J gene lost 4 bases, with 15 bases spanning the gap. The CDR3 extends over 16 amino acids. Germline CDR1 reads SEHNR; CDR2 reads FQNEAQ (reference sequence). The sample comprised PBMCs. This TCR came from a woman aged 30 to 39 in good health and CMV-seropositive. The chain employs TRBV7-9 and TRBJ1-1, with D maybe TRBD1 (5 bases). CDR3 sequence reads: CASSLAFREEGTEAFF. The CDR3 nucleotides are TGTGCCAGCAGCTTAGCTTTCAGGGAGGAGGGCACTGAAGCTTTCTTT.